This T cell receptor (beta chain) comes out of a study of blood T cell repertoires in COVID-19. Study as a whole: The United States, Italy and Spain supplied acute and convalescent COVID-19 samples. PBMCs, B-cell-depleted T cells, or T cells were the source of the cDNA or gDNA that made up the material.

From germline, CDR1 is SGDLS and CDR2 YYNGEE. V was pared by 0 bases and J by 5 bases, with 14 bases between. The CDR3 is made up of 15 amino acids. Per the original data handling: Counts of nucleated cells, estimated from reference gene primer amplification, were obtained. The repertoire was sequenced with immunoSEQ multiplex PCR; TCRdb's copy has only in-frame clones and lacks some. Clonal size and the V and J genes are those of that table, whereas D and trimming came from the DNA. Of about 350,000 clones in the sample, around 90% were seen once. The receptor was derived from a woman in her late teens or twenties who had recovered from COVID-19. Sequenced material: peripheral blood. The chain recombines TRBV9 with TRBJ2-5, with D possibly matching TRBD2 (6 bases). CDR3 region: CASSVAAGWLETQYF. In nucleotides, the CDR3 is TGTGCCAGCAGCGTAGCGGCGGGATGGTTGGAGACCCAGTACTTC. Together with reference TRBV9 and TRBJ2-5, the CDR3 gives the full variable domain: DSGVTQTPKHLITATGQRVTLRCSPRSGDLSVYWYQQSLDQGLQFLIQYYNGEERAKGNILERFSAQQFPDLHSELNLSSLELGDSALYFCASSVAAGWLETQYFGPGTRLLVL.